This TCR beta chain was sequenced for a study of cytomegalovirus exposure and HLA in healthy donors. Study as a whole: Within an early data release were approximately 85 million unique TCRs drawn from HLA-typed donors. Among the approximately 400 donors who were genotyped, 70% to 90% fell in the genetic ancestry cluster that is associated with self-reported Caucasian donors.

Of note for this clone: What it binds is not known.

Whole-study results and caveats: Common viral pathogens (according to a later analysis) appeared linked to several of the most significant clusters.

Participants comprised healthy donors of bone marrow. The CDR3 consists of 15 residues. Germline CDR1 reads LGHNA; CDR2 reads YNFKEQ. V gave up 6 bases and J gave up 7 bases; unmatched junction bases: 11. PCR was performed using 60 Vbeta and 13 Jbeta primers. Assay: immunoSEQ multiplex PCR; the TCRdb copy retains only in-frame clones and omits some. The sample holds 50,000 to 65,000 clones, more than 65% seen once. The source material was PBMCs. V gene TRBV4-2 combines with J gene TRBJ1-4; 7 bases agree with TRBD1. The source of this sequence is a woman between 18 and 30 years old in good health and CMV-seronegative. CDR3 coding DNA: TGTGCCAGCAGAAAAAACAGGGGAGAATCTGAAAAACTGTTTTTT. This sequence encodes CASRKNRGESEKLFF.